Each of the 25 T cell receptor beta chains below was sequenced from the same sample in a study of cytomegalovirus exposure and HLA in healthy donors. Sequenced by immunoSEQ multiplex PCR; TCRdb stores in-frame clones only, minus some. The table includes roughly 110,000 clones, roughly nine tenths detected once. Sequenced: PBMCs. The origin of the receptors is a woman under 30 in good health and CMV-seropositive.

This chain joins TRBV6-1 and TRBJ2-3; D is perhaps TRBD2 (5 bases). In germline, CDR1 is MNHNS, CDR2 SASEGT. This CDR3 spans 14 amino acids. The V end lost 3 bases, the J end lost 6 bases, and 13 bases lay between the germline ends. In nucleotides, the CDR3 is TGTGCCAGCAGTGAGCGCCAAATAGCGGATACGCAGTATTTT. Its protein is CASSERQIADTQYF.

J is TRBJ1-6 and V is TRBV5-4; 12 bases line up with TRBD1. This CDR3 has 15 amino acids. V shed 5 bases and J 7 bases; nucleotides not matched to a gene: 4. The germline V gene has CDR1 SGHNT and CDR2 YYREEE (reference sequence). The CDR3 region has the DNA TGTGCCAGCAGTACTGGGACAGGGGGCAATTCACCCCTCCACTTT. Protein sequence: CASSTGTGGNSPLHF.

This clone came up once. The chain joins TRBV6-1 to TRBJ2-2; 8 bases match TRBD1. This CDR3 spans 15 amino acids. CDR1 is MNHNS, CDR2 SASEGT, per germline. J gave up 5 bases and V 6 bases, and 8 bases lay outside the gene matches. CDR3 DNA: TGTGCCAGCAGCACCGGGACAGGACCGACCGGGGAGCTGTTTTTT. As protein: CASSTGTGPTGELFF.

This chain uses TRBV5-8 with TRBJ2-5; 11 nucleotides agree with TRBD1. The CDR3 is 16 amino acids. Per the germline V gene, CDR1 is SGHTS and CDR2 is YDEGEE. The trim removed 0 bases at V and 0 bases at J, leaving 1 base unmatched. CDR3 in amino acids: CASSLGDRGNQETQYF. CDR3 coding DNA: TGTGCCAGCAGCTTGGGGGACAGGGGGAACCAAGAGACCCAGTACTTC.

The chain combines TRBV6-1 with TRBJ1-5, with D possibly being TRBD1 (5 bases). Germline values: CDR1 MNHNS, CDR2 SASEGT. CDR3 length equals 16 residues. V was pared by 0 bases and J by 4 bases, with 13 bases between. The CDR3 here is CASSEAGRAYNQPQHF. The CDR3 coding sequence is TGTGCCAGCAGTGAAGCGGGCAGGGCTTATAATCAGCCCCAGCATTTT.

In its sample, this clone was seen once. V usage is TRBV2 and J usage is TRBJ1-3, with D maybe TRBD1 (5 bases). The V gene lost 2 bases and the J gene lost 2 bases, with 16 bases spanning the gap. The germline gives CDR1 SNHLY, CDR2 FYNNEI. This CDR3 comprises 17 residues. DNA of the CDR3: TGTGCCAGCAGTGAAAAACCCCAAATGGGGCCTGGAAACACCATATATTTT. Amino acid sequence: CASSEKPQMGPGNTIYF. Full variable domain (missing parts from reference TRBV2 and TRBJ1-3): EPEVTQTPSHQVTQMGQEVILRCVPISNHLYFYWYRQILGQKVEFLVSFYNNEISEKSEIFDDQFSVERPDGSNFTLKIRSTKLEDSAMYFCASSEKPQMGPGNTIYFGEGSWLTVV.

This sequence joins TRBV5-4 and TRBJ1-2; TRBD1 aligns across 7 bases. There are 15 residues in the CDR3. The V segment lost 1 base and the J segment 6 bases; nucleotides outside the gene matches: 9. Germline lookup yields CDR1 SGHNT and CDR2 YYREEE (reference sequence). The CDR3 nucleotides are TGTGCCAGCAGCTTGTGGACAGGAGCTTACGATGGCTACACCTTC. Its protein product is CASSLWTGAYDGYTF.

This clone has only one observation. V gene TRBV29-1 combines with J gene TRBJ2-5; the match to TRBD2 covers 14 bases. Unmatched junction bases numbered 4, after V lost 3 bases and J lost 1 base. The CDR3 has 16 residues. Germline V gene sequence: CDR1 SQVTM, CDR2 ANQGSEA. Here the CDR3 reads CSVEGTSGGLQETQYF. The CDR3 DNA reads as TGCAGCGTTGAGGGGACTAGCGGGGGCCTCCAAGAGACCCAGTACTTC. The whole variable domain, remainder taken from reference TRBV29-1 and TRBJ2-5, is SAVISQKPSRDICQRGTSLTIQCQVDSQVTMMFWYRQQPGQSLTLIATANQGSEATYESGFVIDKFPISRPNLTFSTLTVSNMSPEDSSIYLCSVEGTSGGLQETQYFGPGTRLLVL.

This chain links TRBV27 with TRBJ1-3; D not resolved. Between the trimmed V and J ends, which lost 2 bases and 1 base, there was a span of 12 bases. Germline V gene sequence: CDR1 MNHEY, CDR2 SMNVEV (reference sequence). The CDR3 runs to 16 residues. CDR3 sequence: CASSLRGIGSGNTIYF. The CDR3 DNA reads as TGTGCCAGCAGTTTACGGGGAATAGGGTCTGGAAACACCATATATTTT.

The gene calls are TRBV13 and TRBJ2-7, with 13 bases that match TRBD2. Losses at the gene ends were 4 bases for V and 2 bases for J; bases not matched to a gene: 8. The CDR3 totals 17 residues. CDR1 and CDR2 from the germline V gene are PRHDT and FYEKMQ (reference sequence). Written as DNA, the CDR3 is TGTGCCAGCAGCTCTATACCGGGACTAGCGGGACCCTACGAGCAGTACGTC. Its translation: CASSSIPGLAGPYEQYV.

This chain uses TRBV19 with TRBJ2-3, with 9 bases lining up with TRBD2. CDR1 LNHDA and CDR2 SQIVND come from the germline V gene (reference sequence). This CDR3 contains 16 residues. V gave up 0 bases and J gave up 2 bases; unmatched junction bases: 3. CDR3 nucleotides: TGTGCCAGTAGTATAGATGGCGGGGGGGCCACAGATACGCAGTATTTT. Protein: CASSIDGGGATDTQYF.

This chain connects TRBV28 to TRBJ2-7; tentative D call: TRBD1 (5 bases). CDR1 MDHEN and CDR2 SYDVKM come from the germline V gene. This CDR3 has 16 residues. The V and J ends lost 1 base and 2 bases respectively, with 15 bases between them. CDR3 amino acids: CASSLFLQDDTYEQYF. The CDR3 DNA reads TGTGCCAGCAGTTTATTTTTACAGGATGATACCTACGAGCAGTACTTC.

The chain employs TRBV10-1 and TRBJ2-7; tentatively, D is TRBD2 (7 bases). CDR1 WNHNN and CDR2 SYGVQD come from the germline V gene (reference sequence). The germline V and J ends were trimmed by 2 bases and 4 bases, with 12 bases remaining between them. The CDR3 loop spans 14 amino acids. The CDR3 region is CASSEGGGRYEQYF. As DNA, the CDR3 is TGCGCCAGCAGTGAGGGCGGGGGCCGTTACGAGCAGTACTTC.

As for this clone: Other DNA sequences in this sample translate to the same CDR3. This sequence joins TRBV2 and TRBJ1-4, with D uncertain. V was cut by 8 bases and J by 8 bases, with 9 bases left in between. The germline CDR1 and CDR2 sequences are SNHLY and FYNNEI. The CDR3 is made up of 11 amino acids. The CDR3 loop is CASRSGEKLFF. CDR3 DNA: TGTGCCAGCCGGTCAGGCGAAAAACTGTTTTTT. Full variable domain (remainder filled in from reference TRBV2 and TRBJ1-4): EPEVTQTPSHQVTQMGQEVILRCVPISNHLYFYWYRQILGQKVEFLVSFYNNEISEKSEIFDDQFSVERPDGSNFTLKIRSTKLEDSAMYFCASRSGEKLFFGSGTQLSVL.

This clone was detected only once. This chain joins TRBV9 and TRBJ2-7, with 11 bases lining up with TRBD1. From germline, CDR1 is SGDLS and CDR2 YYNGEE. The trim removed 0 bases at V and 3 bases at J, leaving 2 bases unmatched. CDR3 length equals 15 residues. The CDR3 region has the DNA TGTGCCAGCAGCGTAGAGGGGACAGGGGGCTACGAGCAGTACTTC. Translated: CASSVEGTGGYEQYF.

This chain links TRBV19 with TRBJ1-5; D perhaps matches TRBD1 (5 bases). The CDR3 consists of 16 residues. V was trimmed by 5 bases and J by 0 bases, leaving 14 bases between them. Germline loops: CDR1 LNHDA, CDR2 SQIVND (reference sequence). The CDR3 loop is CASSSFGGSSNQPQHF. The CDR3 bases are TGTGCCAGTAGTTCTTTCGGGGGTTCTAGCAATCAGCCCCAGCATTTT.

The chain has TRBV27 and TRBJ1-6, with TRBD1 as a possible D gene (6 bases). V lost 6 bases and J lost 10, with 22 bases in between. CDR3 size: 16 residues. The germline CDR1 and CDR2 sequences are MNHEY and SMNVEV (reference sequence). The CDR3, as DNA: TGTGCCAGCAGCCTCAAAACTGGGGGCATTCGCTCACCCCTCCACTTT. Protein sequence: CASSLKTGGIRSPLHF.

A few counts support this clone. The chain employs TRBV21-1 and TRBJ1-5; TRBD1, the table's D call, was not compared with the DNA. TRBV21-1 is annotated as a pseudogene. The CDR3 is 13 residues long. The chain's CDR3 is CASSMTGNQPQHF. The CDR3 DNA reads TGTGCCAGCAGCATGACAGGCAATCAGCCCCAGCATTTT.

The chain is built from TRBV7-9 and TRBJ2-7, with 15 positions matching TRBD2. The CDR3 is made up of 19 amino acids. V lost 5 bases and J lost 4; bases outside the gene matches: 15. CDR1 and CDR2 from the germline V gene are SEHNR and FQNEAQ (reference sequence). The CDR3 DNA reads TGTGCCAGCAGCGAAGGACTAGCGGGGGGGCGTAGGGTAACATACGAGCAGTACTTC. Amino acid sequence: CASSEGLAGGRRVTYEQYF.

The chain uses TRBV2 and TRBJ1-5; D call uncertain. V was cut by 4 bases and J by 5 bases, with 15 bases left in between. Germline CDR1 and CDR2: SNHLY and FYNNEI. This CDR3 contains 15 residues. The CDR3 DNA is TGTGCCAGCAGTGCGGAGGTGTCTTTAGATCAGCCCCAGCATTTT. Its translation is CASSAEVSLDQPQHF.

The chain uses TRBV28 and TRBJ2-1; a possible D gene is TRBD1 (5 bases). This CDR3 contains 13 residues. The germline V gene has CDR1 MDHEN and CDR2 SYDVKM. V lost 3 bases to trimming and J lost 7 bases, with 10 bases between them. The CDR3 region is CASSLYQGNEQFF. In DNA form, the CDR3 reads TGTGCCAGCAGTTTGTACCAGGGAAATGAGCAGTTCTTC.

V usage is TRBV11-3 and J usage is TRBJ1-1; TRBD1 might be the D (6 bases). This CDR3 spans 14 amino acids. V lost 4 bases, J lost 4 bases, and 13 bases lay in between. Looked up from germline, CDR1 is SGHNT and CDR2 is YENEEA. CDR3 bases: TGTGCCAGCAGCTCCGGGTCAGGGGCCACTGAAGCTTTCTTT. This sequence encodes CASSSGSGATEAFF. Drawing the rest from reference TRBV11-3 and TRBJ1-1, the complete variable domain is EAGVVQSPRYKIIEKKQPVAFWCNPISGHNTLYWYLQNLGQGPELLIRYENEEAVDDSQLPKDRFSAERLKGVDSTLKIQPAELGDSAVYLCASSSGSGATEAFFGQGTRLTVV.

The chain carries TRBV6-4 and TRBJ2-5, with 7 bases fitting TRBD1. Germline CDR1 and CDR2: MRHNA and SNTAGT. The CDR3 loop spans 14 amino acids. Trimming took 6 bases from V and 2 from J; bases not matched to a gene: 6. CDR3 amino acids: CASRTGSPQETQYF. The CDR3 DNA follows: TGTGCCAGCAGGACAGGGTCCCCGCAAGAGACCCAGTACTTC.

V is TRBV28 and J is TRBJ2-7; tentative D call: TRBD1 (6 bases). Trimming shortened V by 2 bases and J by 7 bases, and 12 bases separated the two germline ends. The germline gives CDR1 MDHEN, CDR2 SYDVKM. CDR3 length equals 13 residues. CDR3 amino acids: CASSLGQGNEQYV. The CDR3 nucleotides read TGTGCCAGCAGTTTAGGCCAGGGGAATGAGCAGTACGTC.

Here the CDR3 DNA reads TGTGCCAGCCGGAAGGGACAGCAATTGTTCTTC. This codes for CASRKGQQLFF. The rearrangement joins TRBV13 to TRBJ2-1, with 7 bases aligning to TRBD1. Germline V lookup: CDR1 PRHDT, CDR2 FYEKMQ (reference sequence). The CDR3 covers 11 residues. Unmatched junction bases numbered 10, after V lost 8 bases and J lost 15 bases.